Each of the 4 T cell receptor beta chains below was sequenced from the same sample in a study of T-cell memory formation after mild COVID-19. TCRdb itself ran the 5' RACE reads through MiXCR, one entry per CDR3 protein. The sample gives 300,000 to 350,000 distinct CDR3 sequences, 14% of which show up once; 20% to 25% is in the top ten. The material sequenced was PBMCs or a T cell subset sorted from them (not recorded which). All receptors come from a man in his late teens or twenties who had mild COVID-19 (a few samples of this study predate the infection). Cell type and time point are not known.

The chain has TRBV5-5 and TRBJ1-2; D uncertain. The CDR3 is 15 residues long. V was trimmed by 4 bases and J by 7 bases, leaving 20 bases between them. Germline CDR1 reads SGHKS; CDR2 reads YYEKEE (reference sequence). The CDR3 sequence is CASSQPGPPAGGYTF. The CDR3 DNA sequence: TGTGCCAGCAGCCAGCCCGGGCCTCCGGCGGGTGGCTACACCTTC.

This clonotype turned up a few times. This sequence joins TRBV5-8 and TRBJ2-1, with D possibly being TRBD2 (6 bases). CDR1 and CDR2 from the germline V gene are SGHTS and YDEGEE. V lost 3 bases and J lost 6, with 19 bases in between. The CDR3 totals 16 residues. The CDR3 sequence is CASSSPRWEAFNEQFF. CDR3 in DNA: TGTGCCAGCAGCTCGCCCAGGTGGGAGGCCTTCAATGAGCAGTTCTTC.

This clonotype was counted a single time. V usage is TRBV27 and J usage is TRBJ1-1; the D gene is possibly TRBD1 (6 bases). The CDR3 spans 18 residues. V was shortened by 2 bases and J by 1 base, with 20 bases between the two germline ends. CDR1 MNHEY and CDR2 SMNVEV come from the germline V gene (reference sequence). Here the CDR3 DNA reads TGTGCCAGCAGTTTACGGATCGGGGGGCATAAGAAGAACACTGAAGCTTTCTTT. Amino acids: CASSLRIGGHKKNTEAFF.

This clonotype appeared a few times. The V call is TRBV5-6, the J call TRBJ2-3; 9 nucleotides agree with TRBD2. Germline CDR1 SGHDT, CDR2 YYEEEE. The CDR3 is 19 amino acids. The ends lost 4 bases at V and 5 bases at J; junction bases unmatched: 20. CDR3 sequence reads: CASSPLGSFSGGHQDTQYF. DNA for the CDR3: TGTGCCAGCAGCCCCCTTGGGAGTTTCAGCGGGGGGCATCAAGATACGCAGTATTTT.